What follows are 17 T cell receptor beta chains derived from one specimen sequenced in a study of PD-1 blockade in classical Hodgkin lymphoma. TCRdb keeps only in-frame clones here, not all; method: immunoSEQ multiplex PCR. The sample comprises about 76,000 clones, around 90% of which are singletons, and roughly a fifth rests with the top ten. Every patient relapsed after autologous stem cell transplantation, and brentuximab vedotin exposure varied. Sample: peripheral blood mononuclear cells (PBMCs), taken at baseline. These receptors were collected from a human donor with classical Hodgkin lymphoma.

V and J are TRBV15 and TRBJ2-1; 11 positions agree with TRBD2. The CDR3 loop spans 16 amino acids. J gave up 5 bases and V 2 bases, and 5 bases lay outside the gene matches. Germline V gives CDR1 LNHNV, CDR2 YYDKDF (reference sequence). The CDR3 sequence: CATSRTGLADDNEQFF. The CDR3, as DNA: TGTGCCACCAGCAGAACGGGACTAGCGGACGACAATGAGCAGTTCTTC.

This sequence joins TRBV2 and TRBJ1-2; 8 bases align to TRBD1. Germline CDR1 SNHLY, CDR2 FYNNEI. After removal of 4 bases from V and 4 bases from J, the junction contained 17 bases not matched to a gene. The CDR3 contains 18 residues. The CDR3 nucleotides read TGTGCCAGCAGTGGATCCGGGACAGGAGAACTACTCACCTATGGCTACACCTTC. Translation: CASSGSGTGELLTYGYTF.

This chain connects TRBV7-6 to TRBJ2-1; D tentatively reads TRBD1 or TRBD2 (5 bases each). Germline lookup yields CDR1 SGHVS and CDR2 FNYEAQ. CDR3 length equals 17 residues. Trimming removed 3 bases from V and 9 bases from J, with 24 bases in between. The CDR3 region is CASSFQFRDSSAGEQFF. The CDR3 bases are TGTGCCAGCAGCTTCCAATTTCGTGACAGTTCGGCGGGTGAGCAGTTCTTC.

As regards this clone: One end of the junction fails to match germline, which may point to a read error. The gene calls are TRBV18 and TRBJ1-4; 7 bases are shared with TRBD1. The CDR3 loop spans 14 amino acids. CDR1 KGHSH and CDR2 LQKENI come from the germline V gene. CDR3 loop: CASSPQGSAEKLFF. CDR3 in DNA: TGTGCCAGCTCTCCACAGGGGAGCGCTGAAAAACTGTTTTTT.

A word on this clone: This specimen includes other DNA sequences encoding the same CDR3. The chain combines TRBV28 with TRBJ1-5; 7 bases fit TRBD1. This CDR3 has 14 residues. Germline V gene sequence: CDR1 MDHEN, CDR2 SYDVKM. After removal of 2 bases from V and 2 bases from J, the junction contained 0 bases not matched to a gene. The CDR3 DNA reads as TGTGCCAGCAGTTTAACAGGGGGCAATCAGCCCCAGCATTTT. Amino acids: CASSLTGGNQPQHF.

This clone was found once. V gene TRBV19 combines with J gene TRBJ1-2; D ambiguous. This CDR3 is 15 amino acids long. Between the trimmed V and J ends, which lost 1 base and 4 bases, there was a span of 13 bases. CDR1 and CDR2 from the germline V gene are LNHDA and SQIVND (reference sequence). CDR3 loop: CASSIVRRSRYGYTF. The CDR3, as DNA: TGTGCCAGTAGTATAGTTCGCCGGTCTCGCTATGGCTACACCTTC.

The chain uses TRBV7-6 and TRBJ2-1; TRBD2 aligns across 11 bases. The trim removed 5 bases at V and 3 bases at J, leaving 6 bases unmatched. The CDR3 has 16 residues. Germline CDR1 and CDR2: SGHVS and FNYEAQ. The CDR3 region is CASSGQTSGDYNEQFF. Written as DNA, the CDR3 is TGTGCCAGCAGCGGACAGACTAGCGGGGACTACAATGAGCAGTTCTTC. The variable domain in full, with the rest retrieved from reference TRBV7-6 and TRBJ2-1, is GAGVSQSPRYKVTKRGQDVALRCDPISGHVSLYWYRQALGQGPEFLTYFNYEAQQDKSGLPNDRFSAERPEGSISTLTIQRTEQRDSAMYRCASSGQTSGDYNEQFFGPGTRLTVL.

The V gene is TRBV10-2, the J gene TRBJ2-3; 8 bases fit TRBD2. The trim removed 4 bases at V and 2 bases at J, leaving 8 bases unmatched. The CDR3 sequence is 16 residues long. Germline assignment: CDR1 WSHSY and CDR2 SAAADI. CDR3 in amino acids: CASSVELAVFTDTQYF. The CDR3 DNA follows: TGCGCCAGCAGTGTTGAACTAGCGGTTTTCACAGATACGCAGTATTTT.

The chain combines TRBV27 with TRBJ2-3; 12 positions match TRBD2. The germline CDR1 and CDR2 sequences are MNHEY and SMNVEV (reference sequence). There are 15 residues in the CDR3. V lost 6 bases to trimming and J lost 10 bases; unmatched junction nucleotides: 11. DNA for the CDR3: TGTGCCAGCAGCGATCTAGCGGGAGGGCGTAATGCGCAGTATTTT. Translated: CASSDLAGGRNAQYF.

This chain links TRBV2 with TRBJ2-1; possibly TRBD2 for D (5 bases). The ends were cut back, 2 bases at V and 6 bases at J, with 11 bases in the middle. This CDR3 contains 14 residues. Per germline, CDR1 SNHLY and CDR2 FYNNEI. DNA for the CDR3: TGTGCCAGCAGTGAATCAACTAGGTCCAATGAGCAGTTCTTC. Amino acid sequence: CASSESTRSNEQFF.

In nucleotides, the CDR3 is TGTGCCAGCAGCTTAGATCAAAGGGTCGGTGAGCAGTTCTTC. Protein product: CASSLDQRVGEQFF. V gene TRBV11-2 combines with J gene TRBJ2-1; D unclear. This CDR3 spans 14 amino acids. CDR1 and CDR2 (germline): SGHAT, FQNNGV. Trimming shortened V by 0 bases and J by 9 bases, and 12 bases separated the two germline ends.

Here the CDR3 reads CASSEGESMNEQFF. In DNA, the CDR3 is TGTGCCAGCAGTGAAGGGGAAAGTATGAATGAGCAGTTCTTC. This sequence joins TRBV6-4 and TRBJ2-1; a possible D gene is TRBD1 (5 bases). Trimming cost V 3 bases and J 7 bases, with 13 bases left between them. This CDR3 comprises 14 residues. The germline CDR1 and CDR2 sequences are MRHNA and SNTAGT.

The CDR3 DNA is TGTGCTAGTGGTTTGGACGGGATTAGCACAGATACGCAGTATTTT. It translates to CASGLDGISTDTQYF. This chain connects TRBV12-5 to TRBJ2-3, with D maybe TRBD2 (5 bases). The CDR3 contains 15 residues. The germline CDR1 and CDR2 sequences are LGHNT and FRNRAP. With 1 base removed from V and 0 bases from J, the gap between germline ends came to 8 bases.

The V call is TRBV5-6, the J call TRBJ1-1; D is uncertain. CDR3 length: 13 residues. Germline CDR1 is SGHDT and CDR2 is YYEEEE. The V end lost 2 bases, the J end lost 8 bases, and 13 bases lay between the germline ends. CDR3 sequence reads: CASSFAQTREAFF. CDR3 DNA: TGTGCCAGCAGCTTCGCCCAAACACGCGAAGCTTTCTTT.

The rearrangement joins TRBV27 to TRBJ1-2; D is undetermined. CDR1 and CDR2 (germline): MNHEY, SMNVEV (reference sequence). This CDR3 spans 12 amino acids. The V gene lost 4 bases and the J gene lost 8 bases, with 11 bases spanning the gap. The chain's CDR3 is CASSSRARGYTF. DNA of the CDR3: TGTGCCAGCAGTTCGCGGGCCCGGGGCTACACCTTC.

The chain recombines TRBV27 with TRBJ2-7; 14 nucleotides align to TRBD2. The CDR3 contains 16 residues. The junction had 10 bases not matched to a gene; V was cut back by 7 bases and J by 5 bases. Germline V lookup: CDR1 MNHEY, CDR2 SMNVEV (reference sequence). CDR3 DNA: TGTGCCAGCAAAGGACTAGCGGGAGGCGGGATCCACGAGCAGTACTTC. This encodes CASKGLAGGGIHEQYF.

The V and J genes are TRBV6-5 and TRBJ2-1; 9 bases align to TRBD2. Germline CDR1 reads MNHEY; CDR2 reads SVGAGI. V dropped 4 bases and J dropped 8; count of bases not matched to a gene: 9. CDR3 length: 15 amino acids. The CDR3 loop reads CASSLAGDPIDEQFF. The CDR3 bases are TGTGCCAGCAGTTTAGCGGGAGACCCTATTGATGAGCAGTTCTTC.